This TCR beta chain was identified during a study of identical twins (dated by TCRdb to 2015 to 2016). The study in broad terms: The study deep-sequenced TCR alpha and beta repertoires from monozygotic twins, unrelated adults of various ages and cord blood to test whether fetal clonotypes persist. To rule out contamination, replicate twin experiments were performed at different times with different library preparation protocols.

The paper as a whole reports these results and caveats: Abundant cord blood beta clonotypes carried fewer insertions; young adult naive repertoires showed a weaker similar trend, while memory repertoires showed none. Recombination models systematically underestimated out-of-frame TCR alpha sharing in monozygotic twins but agreed with sharing between unrelated individuals. The excess sharing between twins in beta out-of-frame sequences was weaker because fewer shared sequences reduced the signal-to-noise ratio. Zero-insertion analyses could be partly confounded by invariant T cells such as MAIT and iNKT, although diverse VJ usage argued against such confounding for most clonotypes. Compared with coincidental sharing between unrelated individuals, an excess of low generation-probability sequences was observed among out-of-frame TCR alpha sequences shared between twins. Because the same donors could not be followed over many years, conclusions were based on cross-sectional statistical analysis.

The library was prepared using 5' RACE. Instrument on record: Illumina HiSeq 2000. Template switching introduced a universal primer binding site; the final cDNA contained a unique molecular identifier, enabling accurate counting of TCR cDNA molecules. Specific primers in the conserved constant-segment region were used to synthesize first-strand cDNA for TCR alpha and beta chains. Each cDNA library was double barcoded, with a SMART-Mk sample barcode plus Illumina barcodes, to control for contamination. Two successive PCR steps introduced TruSeq adapter sequences along with Illumina sample barcodes. TCR alpha and beta cDNA libraries were sequenced on the Illumina HiSeq platform with custom primers. Per the authors' processing: MiGEC processed the raw reads to extract unique molecular identifiers, while MiXCR was used to determine the CDR3 positions. Recombination models were inferred per individual with the repgenHMM and IGoR tools using an EM algorithm. The tcR package in R was used for shared clonotype analysis, with sharing normalized by the product of cloneset sizes. Out-of-frame nonproductive sequences were analyzed to study raw recombination free of thymic and clonal selection effects. Clones were called with MiXCR by TCRdb after fastp trimmed the public reads at Q25, and only in-frame beta chains were retained. Identical CDR3 proteins give one entry, which carries the most common genes and DNA. These V and J calls derive from TCRdb rather than the authors' analysis. The sample profile shows some 300,000 distinct CDR3 sequences; around 12% of them were found once. The ten largest clones represent 7.2% of the sample.

The cysteine opens and the phenylalanine closes a CDR3 of 17 amino acids. Only CDR3 DNA is held: 51 bases, read in frame from base 1. V is pruned by 0 bases and J by 0 bases, leaving 8 bases of the junction without a gene match. CDR1 and CDR2, per the germline V gene, are SGDLS and YYNGEE. The table lists this clonotype with a few counts. Which antigen it targets is not known. Per-base quality was not reported, and no clone a single base away is much larger than it. Every donor in the study was a healthy Caucasian. The twin cohort comprised three pairs of female monozygotic twins, all aged about 18 to 30 years. Positive isolation kits from Invitrogen were used to isolate the CD4+ and CD8+ T cell populations. This same sample was also taken into another study, of yellow fever vaccine responses in identical twins. As the second publication notes: The T cell response to vaccination in identical twins was reported by the authors to appear partly convergent and partly personalized. In identical twins, the study followed T cell clones that responded to the vaccine with precision.

The sample comprised CD8+ T cells sorted from blood. This sequence uses TRBV9 and TRBJ1-2; 7 bases in the junction line up with TRBD1. The TCR sequence derives from a woman younger than 35 in good health. Read as DNA, the sequence is TGTGCCAGCAGCGTAGACCGGGACAGCCGTACTAACTATGGCTACACCTTC. The translation is CASSVDRDSRTNYGYTF.